A single sample is the source of the 4 T cell receptor beta chains below, sequenced in a study of blood T cell repertoires in COVID-19. Clones were read by immunoSEQ multiplex PCR, and TCRdb kept only the in-frame ones, dropping some. The table records more than 200,000 clones, 75% to 85% of them present only once. The specimen sequenced was PBMCs or T cells enriched from blood (not recorded which). The receptor source for this set is a woman aged 40 to 50 with acute COVID-19.

The CDR3 DNA sequence: TGCGCCAGCAGCCAAGGATGGGGGCAGGGGAATGAAAAACTGTTTTTT. Encoded protein: CASSQGWGQGNEKLFF. V usage is TRBV4-3 and J usage is TRBJ1-4; possibly TRBD1 for D (6 bases). Germline V gene lookup returns CDR1 LGHNA and CDR2 YSLEER. V lost 1 base, J lost 5 bases, and 14 bases lay in between. The CDR3 loop spans 16 amino acids.

This sequence joins TRBV28 and TRBJ1-4; maybe TRBD1 (5 bases). This CDR3 has 15 residues. Per germline, CDR1 MDHEN and CDR2 SYDVKM. The V end lost 6 bases, the J end lost 0 bases, and 11 bases lay between the germline ends. CDR3 nucleotide sequence: TGTGCCAGCAGCCCTGGAGGGGCAACTAATGAAAAACTGTTTTTT. This translates into CASSPGGATNEKLFF.

There are many counts of this clone. This chain joins TRBV28 and TRBJ1-2; no definite D call. V was cut by 4 bases and J by 6 bases, with 18 bases left in between. The CDR3 covers 15 residues. Germline CDR1 is MDHEN and CDR2 is SYDVKM. The CDR3 sequence is CASSSYVGGEDGYTF. Written as DNA, the CDR3 is TGTGCCAGCAGTTCATACGTAGGTGGGGAGGATGGCTACACCTTC.

The V and J genes are TRBV9 and TRBJ1-2; tentative D call: TRBD1 (5 bases). The CDR3 has 17 amino acids. Germline lookup yields CDR1 SGDLS and CDR2 YYNGEE. The V gene lost 4 bases and the J gene lost 1 base, with 20 bases spanning the gap. CDR3 sequence reads: CASSPGGEGVRNYGYTF. In DNA form, the CDR3 reads TGTGCCAGCAGCCCGGGGGGGGAAGGCGTTCGTAACTATGGCTACACCTTC.